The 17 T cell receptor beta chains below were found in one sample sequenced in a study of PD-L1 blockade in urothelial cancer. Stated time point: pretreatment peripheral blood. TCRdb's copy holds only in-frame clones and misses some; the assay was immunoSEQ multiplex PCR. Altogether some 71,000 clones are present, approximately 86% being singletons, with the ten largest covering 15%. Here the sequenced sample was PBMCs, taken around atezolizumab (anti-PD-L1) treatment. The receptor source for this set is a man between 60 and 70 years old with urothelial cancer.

CDR3: CASSLVSSGGLEQYF. In DNA form, the CDR3 reads TGCGCCAGCAGCTTGGTGTCTAGCGGGGGGCTGGAGCAGTACTTC. V and J are TRBV5-1 and TRBJ2-7; 11 bases line up with TRBD2. The trim removed 0 bases at V and 7 bases at J, leaving 6 bases unmatched. The CDR3 has 15 amino acids. CDR1 and CDR2 from the germline V gene are SGHRS and YFSETQ. Complete variable domain (other parts from reference TRBV5-1 and TRBJ2-7): KAGVTQTPRYLIKTRGQQVTLSCSPISGHRSVSWYQQTPGQGLQFLFEYFSETQRNKGNFPGRFSGRQFSNSRSEMNVSTLELGDSALYLCASSLVSSGGLEQYFGPGTRLTVT.

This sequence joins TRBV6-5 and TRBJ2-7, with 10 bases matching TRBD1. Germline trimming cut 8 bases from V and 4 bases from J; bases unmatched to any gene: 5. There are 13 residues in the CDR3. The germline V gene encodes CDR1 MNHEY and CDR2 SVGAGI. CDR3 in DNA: TGTGCCAGCCGACAGGGGGCTAGTTACGAGCAGTACTTC. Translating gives CASRQGASYEQYF.

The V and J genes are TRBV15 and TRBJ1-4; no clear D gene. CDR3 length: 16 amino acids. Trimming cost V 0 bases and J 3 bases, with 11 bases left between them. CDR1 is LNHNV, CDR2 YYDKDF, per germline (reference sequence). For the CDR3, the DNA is TGTGCCACCAGCAGAGATAATCAGCTAGCTAATGAAAAACTGTTTTTT. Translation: CATSRDNQLANEKLFF.

The CDR3 nucleotides are TGTGCCAGTAGTATAAGGGGGACTGAAGCTTTCTTT. This sequence encodes CASSIRGTEAFF. This chain connects TRBV19 to TRBJ1-1, with D maybe TRBD1 (6 bases). CDR3 length: 12 residues. Deletions cut 2 bases from V and 5 bases from J, with 6 bases between. The germline V gene has CDR1 LNHDA and CDR2 SQIVND (reference sequence).

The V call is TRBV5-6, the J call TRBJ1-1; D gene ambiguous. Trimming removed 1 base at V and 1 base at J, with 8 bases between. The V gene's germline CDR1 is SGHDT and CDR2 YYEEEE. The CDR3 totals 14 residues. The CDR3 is CASSLLPKNTEAFF. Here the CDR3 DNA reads TGTGCCAGCAGCTTGCTACCGAAGAACACTGAAGCTTTCTTT.

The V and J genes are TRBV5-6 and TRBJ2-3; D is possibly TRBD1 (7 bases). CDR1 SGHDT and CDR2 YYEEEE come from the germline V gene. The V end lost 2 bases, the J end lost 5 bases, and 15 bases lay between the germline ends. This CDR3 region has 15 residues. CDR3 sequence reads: CASSFAGGPGDTQYF. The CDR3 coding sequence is TGTGCCAGCAGCTTCGCAGGGGGGCCGGGAGATACGCAGTATTTT.

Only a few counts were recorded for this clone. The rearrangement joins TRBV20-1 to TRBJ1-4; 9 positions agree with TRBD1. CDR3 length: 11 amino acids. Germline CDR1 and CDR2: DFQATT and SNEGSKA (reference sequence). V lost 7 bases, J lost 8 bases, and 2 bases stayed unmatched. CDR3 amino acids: CSGQGGEKLFF. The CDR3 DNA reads TGCAGTGGACAGGGGGGCGAAAAACTGTTTTTT.

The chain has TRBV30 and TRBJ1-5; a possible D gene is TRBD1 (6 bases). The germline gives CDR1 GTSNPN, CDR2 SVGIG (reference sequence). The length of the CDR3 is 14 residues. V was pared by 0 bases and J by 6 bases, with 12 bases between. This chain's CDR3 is CAWSVQGLTQPQHF. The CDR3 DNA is TGTGCCTGGAGTGTCCAGGGGCTCACTCAGCCCCAGCATTTT.

CDR3 nucleotide sequence: TGTGCCAGCAGTTTCAACCCAGGGGTCGGCGGGGAGCTGTTTTTT. This codes for CASSFNPGVGGELFF. This chain links TRBV11-2 with TRBJ2-2; D might be TRBD1 (6 bases). Germline V gives CDR1 SGHAT, CDR2 FQNNGV. CDR3 length: 15 residues. The V end lost 6 bases, the J end lost 7 bases, and 18 bases lay between the germline ends.

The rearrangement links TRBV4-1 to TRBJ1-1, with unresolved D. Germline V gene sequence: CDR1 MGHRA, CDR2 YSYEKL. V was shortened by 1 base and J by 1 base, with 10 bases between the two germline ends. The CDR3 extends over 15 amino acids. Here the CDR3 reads CASSQVPRQNTEAFF. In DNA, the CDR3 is TGCGCCAGCAGCCAAGTACCCAGACAGAACACTGAAGCTTTCTTT.

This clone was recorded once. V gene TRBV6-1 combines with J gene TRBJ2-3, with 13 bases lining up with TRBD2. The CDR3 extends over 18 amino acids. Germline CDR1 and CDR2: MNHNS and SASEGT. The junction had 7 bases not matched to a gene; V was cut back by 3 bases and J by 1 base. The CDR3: CASSEAPTSGGRTDTQYF. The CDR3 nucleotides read TGTGCCAGCAGTGAGGCCCCGACTAGCGGGGGGCGCACAGATACGCAGTATTTT.

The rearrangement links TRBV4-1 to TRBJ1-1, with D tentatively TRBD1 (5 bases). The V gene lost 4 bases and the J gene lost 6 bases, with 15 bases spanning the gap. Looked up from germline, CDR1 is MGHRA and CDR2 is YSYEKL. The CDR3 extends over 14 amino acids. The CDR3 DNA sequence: TGCGCCAGCAGCCTCGGACCCTGGGGCTCTGAAGCTTTCTTT. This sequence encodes CASSLGPWGSEAFF.

The CDR3 DNA reads TGTGCCAGCAGCCCCCCAGGACAGGGTTCCGAAAAACTGTTTTTT. Protein product: CASSPPGQGSEKLFF. The chain couples TRBV4-2 to TRBJ1-4; 8 bases match TRBD1. Germline CDR1 is LGHNA and CDR2 is YNFKEQ. Trimming took 4 bases from V and 8 from J; bases not matched to a gene: 9. CDR3 length: 15 residues.

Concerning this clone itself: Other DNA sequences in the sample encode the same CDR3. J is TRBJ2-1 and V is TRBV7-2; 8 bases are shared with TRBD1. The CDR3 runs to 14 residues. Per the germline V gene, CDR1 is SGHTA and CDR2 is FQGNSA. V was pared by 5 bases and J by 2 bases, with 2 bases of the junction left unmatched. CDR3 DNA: TGTGCCAGCAGCGGCAGGGGGCCCTACAATGAGCAGTTCTTC. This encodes CASSGRGPYNEQFF.

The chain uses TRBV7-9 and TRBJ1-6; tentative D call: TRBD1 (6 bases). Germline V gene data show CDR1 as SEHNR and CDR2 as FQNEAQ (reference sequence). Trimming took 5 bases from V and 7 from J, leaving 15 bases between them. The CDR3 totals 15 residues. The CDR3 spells CASSPSGGGNSPLHF. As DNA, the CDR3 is TGTGCCAGCAGCCCCTCGGGAGGGGGAAATTCACCCCTCCACTTT. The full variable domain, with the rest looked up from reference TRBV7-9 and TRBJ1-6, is DTGVSQNPRHKITKRGQNVTFRCDPISEHNRLYWYRQTLGQGPEFLTYFQNEAQLEKSRLLSDRFSAERPKGSFSTLEIQRTEQGDSAMYLCASSPSGGGNSPLHFGNGTRLTVT.

The CDR3 region is CATSRDRSLPPSEQYF. The CDR3 DNA follows: TGTGCCACCAGCAGAGATCGATCCCTCCCCCCCAGCGAGCAGTACTTC. The chain uses TRBV15 and TRBJ2-7, with D unresolved. CDR1 is LNHNV, CDR2 YYDKDF, per germline (reference sequence). Trimming left V 0 bases short and J 6 bases short, with 18 bases between. The CDR3 consists of 16 residues.

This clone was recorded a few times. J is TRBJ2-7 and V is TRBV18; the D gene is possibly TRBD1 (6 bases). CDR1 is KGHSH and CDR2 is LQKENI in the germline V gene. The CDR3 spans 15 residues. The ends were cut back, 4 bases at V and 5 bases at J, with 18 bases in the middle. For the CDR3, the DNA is TGTGCCAGCTCACGACCTGGGGGCGCTTACCACGAGCAGTACTTC. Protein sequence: CASSRPGGAYHEQYF.